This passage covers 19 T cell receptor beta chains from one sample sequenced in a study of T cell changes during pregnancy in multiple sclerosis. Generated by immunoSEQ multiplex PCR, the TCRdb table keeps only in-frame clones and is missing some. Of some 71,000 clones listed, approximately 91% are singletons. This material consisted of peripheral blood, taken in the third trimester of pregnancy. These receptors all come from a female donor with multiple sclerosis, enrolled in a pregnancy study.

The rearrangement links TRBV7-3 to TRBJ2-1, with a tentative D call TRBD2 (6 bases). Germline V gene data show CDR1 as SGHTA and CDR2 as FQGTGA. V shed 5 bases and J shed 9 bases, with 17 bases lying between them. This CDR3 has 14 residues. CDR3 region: CASSNSRDSGEQFF. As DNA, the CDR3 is TGTGCCAGCAGCAATTCCCGGGACTCGGGTGAGCAGTTCTTC.

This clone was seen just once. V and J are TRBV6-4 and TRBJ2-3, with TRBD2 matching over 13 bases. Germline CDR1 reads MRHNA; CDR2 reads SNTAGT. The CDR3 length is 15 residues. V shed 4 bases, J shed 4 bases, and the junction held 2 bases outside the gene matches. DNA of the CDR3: TGTGCCAGCAGTGGACTAGCGGGGGGCCCAGATACGCAGTATTTT. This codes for CASSGLAGGPDTQYF.

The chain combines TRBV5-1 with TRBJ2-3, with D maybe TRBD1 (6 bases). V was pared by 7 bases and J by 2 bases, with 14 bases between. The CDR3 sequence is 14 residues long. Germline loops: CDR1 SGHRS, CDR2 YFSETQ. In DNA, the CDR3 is TGCGCCAGCTCCCTAGACAGGTCCACAGATACGCAGTATTTT. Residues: CASSLDRSTDTQYF.

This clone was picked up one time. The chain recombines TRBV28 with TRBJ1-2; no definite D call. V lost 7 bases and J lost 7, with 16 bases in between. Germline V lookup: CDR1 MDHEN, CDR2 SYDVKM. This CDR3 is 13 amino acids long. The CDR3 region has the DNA TGTGCCAGCACCTCGTCCGGGAAAAGTGGCTACACCTTC. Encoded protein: CASTSSGKSGYTF.

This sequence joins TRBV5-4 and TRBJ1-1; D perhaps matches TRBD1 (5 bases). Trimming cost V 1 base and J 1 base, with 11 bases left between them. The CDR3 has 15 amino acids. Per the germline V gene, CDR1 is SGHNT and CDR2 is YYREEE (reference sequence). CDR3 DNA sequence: TGTGCCAGCAGCTTGAAGGGGCTGGGGAACACTGAAGCTTTCTTT. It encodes CASSLKGLGNTEAFF.

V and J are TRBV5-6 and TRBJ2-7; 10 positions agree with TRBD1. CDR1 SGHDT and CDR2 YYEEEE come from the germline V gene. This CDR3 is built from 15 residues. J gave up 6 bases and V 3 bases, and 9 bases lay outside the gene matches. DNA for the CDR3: TGTGCCAGCAGCTGGCCGGGACAGGGGATAAGCGAGCAGTACTTC. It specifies CASSWPGQGISEQYF.

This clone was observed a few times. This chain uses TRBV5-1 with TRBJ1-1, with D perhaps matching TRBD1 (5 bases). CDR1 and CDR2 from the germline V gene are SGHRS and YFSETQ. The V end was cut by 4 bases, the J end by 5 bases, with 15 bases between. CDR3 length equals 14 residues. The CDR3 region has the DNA TGCGCCAGCAGCCCTTCGGGGGTAGGAACTGAAGCTTTCTTT. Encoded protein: CASSPSGVGTEAFF.

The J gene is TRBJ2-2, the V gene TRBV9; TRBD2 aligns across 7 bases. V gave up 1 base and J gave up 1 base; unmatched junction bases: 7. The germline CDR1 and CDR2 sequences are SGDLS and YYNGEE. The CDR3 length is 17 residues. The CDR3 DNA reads TGTGCCAGCAGCGTACATGGGCGGGGGTTGAACACCGGGGAGCTGTTTTTT. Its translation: CASSVHGRGLNTGELFF. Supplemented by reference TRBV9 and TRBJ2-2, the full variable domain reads DSGVTQTPKHLITATGQRVTLRCSPRSGDLSVYWYQQSLDQGLQFLIQYYNGEERAKGNILERFSAQQFPDLHSELNLSSLELGDSALYFCASSVHGRGLNTGELFFGEGSRLTVL.

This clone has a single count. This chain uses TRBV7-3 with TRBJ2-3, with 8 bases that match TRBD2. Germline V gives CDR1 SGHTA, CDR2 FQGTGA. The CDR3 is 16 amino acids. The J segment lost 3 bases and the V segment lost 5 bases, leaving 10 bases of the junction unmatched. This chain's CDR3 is CASSHPPGLGTDTQYF. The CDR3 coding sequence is TGTGCCAGCAGCCATCCACCGGGACTAGGAACAGATACGCAGTATTTT.

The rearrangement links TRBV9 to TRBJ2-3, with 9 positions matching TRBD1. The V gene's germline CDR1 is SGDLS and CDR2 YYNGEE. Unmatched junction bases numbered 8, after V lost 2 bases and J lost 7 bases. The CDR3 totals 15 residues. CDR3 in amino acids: CASSVLGTGLNTQYF. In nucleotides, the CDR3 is TGTGCCAGCAGCGTCCTCGGGACAGGGTTAAATACGCAGTATTTT.

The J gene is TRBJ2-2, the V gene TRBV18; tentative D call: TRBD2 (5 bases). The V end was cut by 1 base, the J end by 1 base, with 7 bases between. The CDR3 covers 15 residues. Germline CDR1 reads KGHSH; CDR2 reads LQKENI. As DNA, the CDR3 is TGTGCCAGCTCACCACGTGGAGGGAACACCGGGGAGCTGTTTTTT. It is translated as CASSPRGGNTGELFF.

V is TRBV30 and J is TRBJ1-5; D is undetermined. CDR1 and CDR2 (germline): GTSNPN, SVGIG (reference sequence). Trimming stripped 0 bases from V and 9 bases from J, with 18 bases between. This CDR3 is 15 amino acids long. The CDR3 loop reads CAWSVEYGAGWPQHF. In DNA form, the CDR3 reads TGTGCCTGGAGTGTAGAATACGGCGCGGGGTGGCCCCAGCATTTT.

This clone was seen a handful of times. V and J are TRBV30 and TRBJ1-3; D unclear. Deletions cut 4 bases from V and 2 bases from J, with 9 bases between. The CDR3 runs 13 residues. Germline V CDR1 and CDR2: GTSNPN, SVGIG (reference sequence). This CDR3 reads CAWKFAAGNTIYF. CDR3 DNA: TGTGCCTGGAAGTTTGCAGCTGGAAACACCATATATTTT.

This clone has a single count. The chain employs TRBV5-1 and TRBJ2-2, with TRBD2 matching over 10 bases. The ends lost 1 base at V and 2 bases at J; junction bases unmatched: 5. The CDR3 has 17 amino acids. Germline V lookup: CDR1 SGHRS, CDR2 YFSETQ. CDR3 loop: CASSLSVAGGNTGELFF. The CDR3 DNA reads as TGCGCCAGCAGCTTGTCGGTAGCGGGGGGTAACACCGGGGAGCTGTTTTTT.

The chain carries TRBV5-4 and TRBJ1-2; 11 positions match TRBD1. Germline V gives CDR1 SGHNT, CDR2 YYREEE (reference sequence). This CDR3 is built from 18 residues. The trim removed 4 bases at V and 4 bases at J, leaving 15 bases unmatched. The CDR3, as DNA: TGTGCCAGCAGCCCTAGCGGGACAGGGGGTCGTGGGAGCTATGGCTACACCTTC. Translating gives CASSPSGTGGRGSYGYTF.

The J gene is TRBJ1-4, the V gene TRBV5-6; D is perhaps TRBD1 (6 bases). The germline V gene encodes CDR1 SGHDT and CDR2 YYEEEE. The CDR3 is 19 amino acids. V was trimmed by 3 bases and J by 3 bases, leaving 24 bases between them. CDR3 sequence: CASSYIDRSIRGANEKLFF. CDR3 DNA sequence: TGTGCCAGCAGCTACATTGACAGGTCGATTCGGGGAGCTAATGAAAAACTGTTTTTT.

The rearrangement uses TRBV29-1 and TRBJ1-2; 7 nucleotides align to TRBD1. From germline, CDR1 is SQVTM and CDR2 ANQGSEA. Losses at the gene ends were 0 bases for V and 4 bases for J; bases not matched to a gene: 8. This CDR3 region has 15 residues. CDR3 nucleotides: TGCAGCGTTGAAGATCGAGGGGGCAGGCGCTATGGCTACACCTTC. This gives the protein CSVEDRGGRRYGYTF.

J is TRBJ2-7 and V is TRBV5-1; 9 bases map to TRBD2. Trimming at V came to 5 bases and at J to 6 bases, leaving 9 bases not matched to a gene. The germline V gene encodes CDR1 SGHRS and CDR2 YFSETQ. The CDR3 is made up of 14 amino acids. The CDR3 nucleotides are TGCGCCAGCAGGAGAGCGGGGGGCCCGTCCGAGCAGTACTTC. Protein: CASRRAGGPSEQYF.

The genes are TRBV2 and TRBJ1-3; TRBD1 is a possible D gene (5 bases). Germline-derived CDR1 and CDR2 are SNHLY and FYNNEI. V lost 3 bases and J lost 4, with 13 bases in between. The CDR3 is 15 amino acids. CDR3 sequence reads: CASSDAGDYGNTIYF. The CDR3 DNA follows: TGTGCCAGCAGTGATGCCGGGGACTACGGAAACACCATATATTTT.